These 8 T cell receptor beta chains were sequenced from one sample in a study of shared clonotypes between healthy human individuals. Profiled with immunoSEQ multiplex PCR; TCRdb holds only in-frame clones, not every one. Here the sample spans 2 million or so clones, 95% being singletons. The sequenced sample was naive CD4+ T cells sorted from blood. The subset is: CD45RA+ positively selected. The receptors come from a man younger than 35 in good health.

The chain uses TRBV19 and TRBJ2-7; 7 bases match TRBD1. CDR1 and CDR2 from the germline V gene are LNHDA and SQIVND (reference sequence). This CDR3 spans 13 amino acids. V shed 4 bases and J 6 bases; nucleotides not matched to a gene: 6. The CDR3 protein is CASSNRGSTEQYF. The DNA of the CDR3 is TGTGCCAGTAGTAACAGGGGATCCACCGAGCAGTACTTC.

This chain's CDR3 is CATSPPGRRGGEQYF. The CDR3 coding sequence is TGTGCCACCAGCCCCCCTGGCCGGCGCGGGGGCGAGCAGTACTTC. The chain uses TRBV15 and TRBJ2-7; 7 bases match TRBD2. Trimming cost V 5 bases and J 6 bases; bases outside gene matches: 13. CDR1 is LNHNV and CDR2 is YYDKDF in the germline V gene (reference sequence). The CDR3 totals 15 residues.

J is TRBJ2-1 and V is TRBV5-1; possibly TRBD2 for D (6 bases). The CDR3 totals 17 residues. V lost 5 bases and J 0 bases, leaving 18 bases between the germline ends. Looked up from germline, CDR1 is SGHRS and CDR2 is YFSETQ. CDR3 in amino acids: CASSRRWGEGSYNEQFF. In DNA, the CDR3 is TGCGCCAGCAGTCGCCGGTGGGGGGAAGGCTCCTACAATGAGCAGTTCTTC.

The CDR3 sequence: CASSEGGTLSYEQYF. The DNA for the CDR3 is TGTGCCAGCAGTGAAGGCGGGACCCTCTCCTACGAGCAGTACTTC. V usage is TRBV2 and J usage is TRBJ2-7; a weak D match, TRBD2 (6 bases). The germline gives CDR1 SNHLY, CDR2 FYNNEI. The CDR3 is 15 amino acids. The V end was cut by 1 base, the J end by 0 bases, with 10 bases between.

V is TRBV19 and J is TRBJ2-7; 8 bases map to TRBD1. After removal of 3 bases from V and 5 bases from J, the junction contained 12 bases not matched to a gene. This CDR3 is built from 16 residues. Per the germline V gene, CDR1 is LNHDA and CDR2 is SQIVND (reference sequence). The DNA for the CDR3 is TGTGCCAGTAGTATCCCAGGTTTGCAGGGGGCACACGAGCAGTACTTC. This sequence encodes CASSIPGLQGAHEQYF.

The V gene is TRBV29-1, the J gene TRBJ1-6, with D hard to call. Germline V gene lookup returns CDR1 SQVTM and CDR2 ANQGSEA. V lost 0 bases and J 12 bases, leaving 3 bases between the germline ends. This CDR3 comprises 10 residues. The chain's CDR3 is CSVEEGPLHF. Written as DNA, the CDR3 is TGCAGCGTTGAAGAGGGACCCCTCCACTTT. The full variable domain, with the rest looked up from reference TRBV29-1 and TRBJ1-6, is SAVISQKPSRDICQRGTSLTIQCQVDSQVTMMFWYRQQPGQSLTLIATANQGSEATYESGFVIDKFPISRPNLTFSTLTVSNMSPEDSSIYLCSVEEGPLHFGNGTRLTVT.

The chain joins TRBV29-1 to TRBJ2-2; TRBD2 is a possible D gene (5 bases). Germline-derived CDR1 and CDR2 are SQVTM and ANQGSEA. This CDR3 comprises 16 residues. Trimming stripped 0 bases from V and 0 bases from J, with 11 bases between. The DNA for the CDR3 is TGCAGCGTTGAAGACATCGAGACTACGAACACCGGGGAGCTGTTTTTT. It specifies CSVEDIETTNTGELFF.

Note on this clone: This specimen includes other DNA sequences encoding the same CDR3. The chain is built from TRBV4-1 and TRBJ2-7; D is ambiguous. Germline CDR1 and CDR2: MGHRA and YSYEKL. Trimming took 0 bases from V and 2 from J, leaving 8 bases between them. The CDR3 extends over 14 amino acids. The DNA of the CDR3 is TGCGCCAGCAGCCAAGAGGGCGGCACCTACGAGCAGTACTTC. Encoded protein: CASSQEGGTYEQYF.